These T cell receptor beta chains were read from a single sample in a study of human T cells and chemical hapten exposure. From the RACE reads, TCRdb called clonotypes with MiXCR, one entry per CDR3 protein. This table has over 300,000 distinct CDR3 sequences, 5.1% appearing once. The sample in question was whole blood, obtained in connection with sensitization to the hapten diphenylcyclopropenone (DPC). The receptors here all came from a woman aged 45 to 65 with alopecia areata. Some clones in this sample may be carry-over from other donors' samples. The CDR3 runs from the conserved cysteine through the conserved F or W. Clone size is shown for a subset of rows, as once, few, many or a class of expanded clone.

>many|TRBJ2-4|TRBV11-2
CASSLEVGRGNIQYF
>NA|TRBJ2-6|TRBV6-1
CAGRALGANVLTF
>NA|TRBJ1-2|TRBV18
CASSPSRGRDIGGYTF
>many|TRBJ2-2|TRBV20-1
CSARAGQLENTGELFF
>many|TRBJ2-1|TRBV12-3/TRBV12-4
CASSIYRGGEQFF
>few|TRBJ2-3|TRBV5-4
CASSLGASGKTDTQYF
>NA|TRBJ2-3|TRBV12-3/TRBV12-4
CASSDTAGHPYF
>many|TRBJ2-1|TRBV6-6
CASGSNEQFF
>many|TRBJ1-1|TRBV28
CASKGRGGMNTEAFF
>NA|TRBJ1-1|TRBV7-8
CASSPRQGTMNTEAFF
>NA|TRBJ1-1|TRBV13
CASSLEGRGTEAFF
>many|TRBJ1-2|TRBV25-1
CASSESHSIQSGYTF
>many|TRBJ1-5|TRBV5-5
CASSPWPGQGSQPQHF
>NA|TRBJ2-5|TRBV11-2
CASSLVWVGETQYF
>many|TRBJ2-4|TRBV10-3
CAISEPGGTAKNIQYF